This T cell receptor beta chain was documented in a study of Ad26.COV2.S vaccination and SARS-CoV-2 variants. Overall study: Donor joined the COV1001 Ad26.COV2.S trial arm.

The data were produced by immunoSEQ multiplex PCR, yet TCRdb's version contains in-frame clones alone and is incomplete. Among about 400,000 clones listed, 92% were seen once. CDR3 length: 17 amino acids. V was clipped by 5 bases and J by 7 bases, with 21 bases between them. Germline lookup yields CDR1 SNHLY and CDR2 FYNNEI. Treatment defined: around 19 received Ad26.COV2.S at low or high dose, single or two shots; five or six received placebo; per-sample allocation not given. It was on day 63 after the first vaccine or placebo injection that samples were taken. The chain combines TRBV2 with TRBJ1-6; possible D gene TRBD1, 6 bases. The sequencing here drew on peripheral blood, taken in a trial of Ad26.COV2.S vaccine versus placebo. This TCR came from a person between 18 and 65 years old who received the Ad26.COV2.S COVID-19 vaccine or a placebo. The CDR3 DNA is TGTGCCAGCAGTCCAGAGGGCACAGGGTCTGGAAATTCACCCCTCCACTTT. As protein: CASSPEGTGSGNSPLHF.